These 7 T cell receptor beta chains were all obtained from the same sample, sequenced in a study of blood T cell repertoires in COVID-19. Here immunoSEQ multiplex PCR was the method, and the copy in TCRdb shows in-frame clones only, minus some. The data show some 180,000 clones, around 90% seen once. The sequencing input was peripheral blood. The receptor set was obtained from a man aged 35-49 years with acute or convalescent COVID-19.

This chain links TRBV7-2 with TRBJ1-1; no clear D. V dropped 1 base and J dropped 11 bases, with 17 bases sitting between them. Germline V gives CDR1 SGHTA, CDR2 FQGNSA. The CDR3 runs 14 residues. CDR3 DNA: TGTGCCAGCAGCTTAGAGGCAGGCTCTGGGTTTGCTTTCTTT. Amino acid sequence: CASSLEAGSGFAFF.

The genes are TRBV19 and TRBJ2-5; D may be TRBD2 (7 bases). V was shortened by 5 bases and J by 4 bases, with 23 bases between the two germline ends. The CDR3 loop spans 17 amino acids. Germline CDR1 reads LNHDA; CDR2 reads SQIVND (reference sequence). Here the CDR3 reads CASSRGGAGRLGETQYF. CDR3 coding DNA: TGTGCCAGTAGTCGTGGGGGGGCCGGGCGGTTAGGAGAGACCCAGTACTTC. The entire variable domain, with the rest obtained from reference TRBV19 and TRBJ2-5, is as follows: DGGITQSPKYLFRKEGQNVTLSCEQNLNHDAMYWYRQDPGQGLRLIYYSQIVNDFQKGDIAEGYSVSREKKESFPLTVTSAQKNPTAFYLCASSRGGAGRLGETQYFGPGTRLLVL.

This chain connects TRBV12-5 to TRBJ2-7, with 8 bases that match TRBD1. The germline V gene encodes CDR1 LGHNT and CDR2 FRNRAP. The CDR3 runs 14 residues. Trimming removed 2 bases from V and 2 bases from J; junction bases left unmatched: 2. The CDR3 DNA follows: TGTGCTAGTGGTTTGCGGGACAGGACCTACGAGCAGTACTTC. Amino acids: CASGLRDRTYEQYF. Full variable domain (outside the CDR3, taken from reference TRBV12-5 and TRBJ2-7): DARVTQTPRHKVTEMGQEVTMRCQPILGHNTVFWYRQTMMQGLELLAYFRNRAPLDDSGMPKDRFSAEMPDATLATLKIQPSEPRDSAVYFCASGLRDRTYEQYFGPGTRLTVT.

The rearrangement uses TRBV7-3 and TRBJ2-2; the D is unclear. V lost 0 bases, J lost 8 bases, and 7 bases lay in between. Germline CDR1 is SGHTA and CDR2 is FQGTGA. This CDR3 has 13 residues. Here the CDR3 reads CASSLTSLGELFF. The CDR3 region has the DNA TGTGCCAGCAGCTTAACCTCGTTGGGGGAGCTGTTTTTT.

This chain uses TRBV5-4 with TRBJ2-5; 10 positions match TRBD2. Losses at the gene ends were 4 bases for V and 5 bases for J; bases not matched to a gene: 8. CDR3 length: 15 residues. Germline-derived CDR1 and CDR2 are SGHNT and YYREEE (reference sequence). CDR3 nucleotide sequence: TGTGCCAGCAGCCCGGAGCGGGGGGGCGGGGAGACCCAGTACTTC. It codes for CASSPERGGGETQYF. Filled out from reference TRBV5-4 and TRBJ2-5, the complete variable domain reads ETGVTQSPTHLIKTRGQQVTLRCSSQSGHNTVSWYQQALGQGPQFIFQYYREEENGRGNFPPRFSGLQFPNYSSELNVNALELDDSALYLCASSPERGGGETQYFGPGTRLLVL.

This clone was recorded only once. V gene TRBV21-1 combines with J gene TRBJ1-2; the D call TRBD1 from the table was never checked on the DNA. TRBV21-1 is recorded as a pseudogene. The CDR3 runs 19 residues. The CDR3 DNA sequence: TGTGCCAGCAGCAAAGATAGGGCGTGGACAGGGCCTTCTAACTATGGCTACACCTTC. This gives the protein CASSKDRAWTGPSNYGYTF.

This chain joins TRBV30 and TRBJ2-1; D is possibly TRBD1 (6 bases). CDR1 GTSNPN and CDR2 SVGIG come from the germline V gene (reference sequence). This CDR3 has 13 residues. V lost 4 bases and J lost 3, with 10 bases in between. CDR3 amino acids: CAWTGDFYNEQFF. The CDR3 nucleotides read TGTGCCTGGACAGGGGATTTCTACAATGAGCAGTTCTTC.